The 3 T cell receptor beta chains listed next were all sequenced from one sample in a study of CD8 T cells in Susac syndrome (dated by TCRdb to the late 2010s). The library was prepared using the immunoSEQ multiplex PCR assay. RNA was extracted using the RNeasy kit, and roughly 0.5 to 1 microgram was reverse transcribed with random hexamers. The public reads were reprocessed in TCRdb via fastp at Q25 and MiXCR, keeping in-frame beta chains. Rows are combined by CDR3 protein, so each entry shows the most common genes and DNA. The sample table shows 300,000 or so distinct CDR3 sequences, and about 91% are seen once. The ten biggest clones cover 0.065% of the sample. Sample: CD4+ T cells from PBMCs. These receptors originate from a human donor with multiple sclerosis.

The genes are TRBV6-6 and TRBJ1-2; 7 positions match TRBD1. Trimming at V came to 11 bases and at J to 7 bases, leaving 16 bases not matched to a gene. CDR1 and CDR2 from the germline V gene are MNHNY and SVGAGI (reference sequence). The CDR3 has 14 residues. CDR3 amino acids: CASLPGQFFPGYTF. The CDR3 DNA reads as TGTGCCTCCCTGCCGGGACAGTTCTTCCCTGGCTACACCTTC.

V and J are TRBV10-2 and TRBJ2-7, with 10 positions matching TRBD1. Trimming took 7 bases from V and 1 from J; bases not matched to a gene: 7. The CDR3 spans 15 residues. Germline values: CDR1 WSHSY, CDR2 SAAADI. CDR3 sequence reads: CASTSGTGASYEQYF. The CDR3 nucleotides are TGCGCCAGCACCTCCGGGACAGGGGCTTCCTACGAGCAGTACTTC.

Here the CDR3 DNA reads TGCGCCAGCAGCCAAGAAGGCCAGCTGTCCTACGAGCAGTACTTC. It yields the protein CASSQEGQLSYEQYF. The V call is TRBV4-3, the J call TRBJ2-7; D gene ambiguous. This CDR3 has 15 residues. The V gene lost 0 bases and the J gene lost 1 base, with 10 bases spanning the gap. CDR1 is LGHNA and CDR2 is YSLEER in the germline V gene.